This TCR beta chain emerged from a study of human T cells and chemical hapten exposure. Study-level background: For sensitization, 2% DPC was applied to a roughly 2 cm by roughly 2 cm patch of upper inner arm skin.

Each CDR3 protein is one row after TCRdb ran MiXCR on the RACE reads. This table has about 100,000 distinct CDR3 sequences, over 9.5% appearing once. Germline lookup yields CDR1 GTSNPN and CDR2 SVGIG (reference sequence). Trimming shortened V by 7 bases and J by 4 bases, and 19 bases separated the two germline ends. This CDR3 has 15 residues. The sample's time point: patch test 2, 6 weeks after DPC sensitization. Regarding treatment: therapeutic diphenylcyclopropenone sensitization with weekly scalp DPC. The TCR comes from a woman aged 40 to 50 with alopecia areata. Some clones in this sample may be carry-over from other donors' samples. The sample was whole blood, taken in connection with sensitization to the hapten diphenylcyclopropenone (DPC). This sequence joins TRBV30 and TRBJ1-4; a weak D match, TRBD1 (6 bases). As DNA, the CDR3 is TGTGCCTTAGGGGGACGACAGATCGATAATGAAAAACTGTTTTTT. Protein product: CALGGRQIDNEKLFF.